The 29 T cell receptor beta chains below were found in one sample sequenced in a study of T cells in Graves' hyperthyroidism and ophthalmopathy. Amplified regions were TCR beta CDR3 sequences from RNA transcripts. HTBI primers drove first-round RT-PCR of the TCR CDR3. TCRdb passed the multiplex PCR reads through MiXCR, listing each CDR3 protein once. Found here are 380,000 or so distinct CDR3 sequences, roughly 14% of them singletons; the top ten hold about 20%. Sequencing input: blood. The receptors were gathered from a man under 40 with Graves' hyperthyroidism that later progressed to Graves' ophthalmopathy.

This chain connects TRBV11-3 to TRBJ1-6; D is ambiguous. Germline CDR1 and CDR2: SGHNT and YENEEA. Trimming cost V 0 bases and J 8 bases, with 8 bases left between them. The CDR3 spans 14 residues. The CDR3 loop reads CASSLDPLYSPLHF. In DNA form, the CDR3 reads TGTGCCAGCAGCTTAGATCCCCTTTATTCACCCCTCCACTTT. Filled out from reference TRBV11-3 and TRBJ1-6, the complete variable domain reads EAGVVQSPRYKIIEKKQPVAFWCNPISGHNTLYWYLQNLGQGPELLIRYENEEAVDDSQLPKDRFSAERLKGVDSTLKIQPAELGDSAVYLCASSLDPLYSPLHFGNGTRLTVT.

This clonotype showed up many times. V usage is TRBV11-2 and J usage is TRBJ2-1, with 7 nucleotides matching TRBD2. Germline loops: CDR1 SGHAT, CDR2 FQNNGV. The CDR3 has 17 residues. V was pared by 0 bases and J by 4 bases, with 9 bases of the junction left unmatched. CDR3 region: CASSLDWGGPPYNEQFF. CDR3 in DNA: TGTGCCAGCAGCTTAGATTGGGGGGGACCGCCGTACAATGAGCAGTTCTTC.

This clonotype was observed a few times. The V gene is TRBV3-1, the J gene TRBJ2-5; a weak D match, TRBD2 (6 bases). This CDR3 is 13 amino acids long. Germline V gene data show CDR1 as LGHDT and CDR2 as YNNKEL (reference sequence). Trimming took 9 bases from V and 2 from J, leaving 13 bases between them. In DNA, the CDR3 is TGTGCCAGTTGTGATAGCGGACAAGAGACCCAGTACTTC. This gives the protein CASCDSGQETQYF.

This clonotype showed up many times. In DNA, the CDR3 is TGTGCCAGCTCACCACGCCCGGGACAGAGCACAGATACGCAGTATTTT. It specifies CASSPRPGQSTDTQYF. The chain couples TRBV18 to TRBJ2-3, with 7 bases identical to TRBD1. Germline V gene data show CDR1 as KGHSH and CDR2 as LQKENI. V lost 1 base and J lost 0; bases outside the gene matches: 4. The CDR3 is 16 residues long.

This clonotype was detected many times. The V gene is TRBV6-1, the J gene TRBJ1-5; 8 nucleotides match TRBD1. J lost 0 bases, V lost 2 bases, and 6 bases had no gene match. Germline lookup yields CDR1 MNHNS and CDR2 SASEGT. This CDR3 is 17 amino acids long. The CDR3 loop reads CASSESGGIYSNQPQHF. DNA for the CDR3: TGTGCCAGCAGTGAATCAGGGGGCATCTATAGCAATCAGCCCCAGCATTTT.

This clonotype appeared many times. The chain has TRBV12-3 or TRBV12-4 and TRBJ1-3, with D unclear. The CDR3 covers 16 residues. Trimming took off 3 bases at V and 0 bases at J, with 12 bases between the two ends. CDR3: CASSLRTLSSGNTIYF. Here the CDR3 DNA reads TGTGCCAGCAGTTTGCGGACCCTCAGCTCTGGAAACACCATATATTTT.

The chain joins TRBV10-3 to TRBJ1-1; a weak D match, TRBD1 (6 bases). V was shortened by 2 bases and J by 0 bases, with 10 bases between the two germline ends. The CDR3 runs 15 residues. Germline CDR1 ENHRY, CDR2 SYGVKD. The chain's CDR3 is CAISEGGGLNTEAFF. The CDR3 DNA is TGTGCCATCAGTGAGGGGGGGGGCCTGAACACTGAAGCTTTCTTT.

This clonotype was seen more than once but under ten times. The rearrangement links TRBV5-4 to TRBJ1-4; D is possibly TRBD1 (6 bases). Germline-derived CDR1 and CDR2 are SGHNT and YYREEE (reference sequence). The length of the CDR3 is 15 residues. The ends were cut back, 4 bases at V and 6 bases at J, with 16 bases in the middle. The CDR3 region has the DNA TGTGCCAGCAGCCCCGGGACCAGGGGAGATGAAAAACTGTTTTTT. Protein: CASSPGTRGDEKLFF.

CDR3 in amino acids: CASSLADNYGYTF. CDR3 in DNA: TGCGCCAGCAGCTTAGCGGATAACTATGGCTACACCTTC. This chain uses TRBV5-1 with TRBJ1-2; D is ambiguous. The CDR3 is 13 residues long. Per germline, CDR1 SGHRS and CDR2 YFSETQ. V lost 2 bases to trimming and J lost 1 base, with 6 bases between them.

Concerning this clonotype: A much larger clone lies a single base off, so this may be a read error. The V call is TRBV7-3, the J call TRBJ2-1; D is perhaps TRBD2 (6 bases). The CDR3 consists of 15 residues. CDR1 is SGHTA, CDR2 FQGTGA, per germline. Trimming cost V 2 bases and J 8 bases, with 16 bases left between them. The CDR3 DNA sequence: TGTGCCAGCAGCTTATTTGTAGCGGCGGACTATGAGCAGTTCTTC. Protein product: CASSLFVAADYEQFF.

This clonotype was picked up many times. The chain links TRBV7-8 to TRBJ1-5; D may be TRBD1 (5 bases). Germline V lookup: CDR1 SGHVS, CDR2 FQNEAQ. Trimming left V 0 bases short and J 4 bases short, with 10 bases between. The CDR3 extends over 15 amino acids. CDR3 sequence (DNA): TGTGCCAGCAGCTTAGCGCGGGCAGGGAATCAGCCCCAGCATTTT. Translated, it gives CASSLARAGNQPQHF. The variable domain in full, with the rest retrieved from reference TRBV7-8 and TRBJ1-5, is GAGVSQSPRYKVAKRGQDVALRCDPISGHVSLFWYQQALGQGPEFLTYFQNEAQLDKSGLPSDRFFAERPEGSVSTLKIQRTQQEDSAVYLCASSLARAGNQPQHFGDGTRLSIL.

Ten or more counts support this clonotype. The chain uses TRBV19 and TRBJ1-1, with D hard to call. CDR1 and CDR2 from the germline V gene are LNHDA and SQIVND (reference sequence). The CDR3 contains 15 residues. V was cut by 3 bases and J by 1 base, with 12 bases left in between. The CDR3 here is CASSIAGTRNTEAFF. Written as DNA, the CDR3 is TGTGCCAGTAGTATTGCGGGCACACGGAACACTGAAGCTTTCTTT.

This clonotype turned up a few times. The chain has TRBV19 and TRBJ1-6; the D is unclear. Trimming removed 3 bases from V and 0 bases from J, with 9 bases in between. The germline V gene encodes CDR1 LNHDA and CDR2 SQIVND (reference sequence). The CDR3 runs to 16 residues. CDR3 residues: CASSIGVYSYNSPLHF. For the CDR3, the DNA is TGTGCCAGTAGTATTGGAGTGTACTCCTATAATTCACCCCTCCACTTT.

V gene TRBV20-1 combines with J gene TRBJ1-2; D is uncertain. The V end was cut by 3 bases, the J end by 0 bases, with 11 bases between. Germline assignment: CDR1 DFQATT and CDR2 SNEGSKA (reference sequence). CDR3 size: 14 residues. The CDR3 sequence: CSARGGAANYGYTF. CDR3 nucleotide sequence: TGCAGTGCTAGGGGCGGAGCAGCTAACTATGGCTACACCTTC.

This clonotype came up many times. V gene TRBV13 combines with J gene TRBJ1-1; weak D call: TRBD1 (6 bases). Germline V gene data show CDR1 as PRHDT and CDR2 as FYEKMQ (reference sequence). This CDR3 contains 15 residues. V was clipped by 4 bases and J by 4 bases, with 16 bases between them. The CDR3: CASSSSTGGITEAFF. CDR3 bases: TGTGCCAGCAGCTCATCGACAGGCGGTATCACTGAAGCTTTCTTT.

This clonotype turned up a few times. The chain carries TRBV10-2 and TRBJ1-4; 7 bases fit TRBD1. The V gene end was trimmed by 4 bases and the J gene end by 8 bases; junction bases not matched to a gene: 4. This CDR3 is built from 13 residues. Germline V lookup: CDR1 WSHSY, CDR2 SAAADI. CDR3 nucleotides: TGCGCCAGCAGTGTGGGACAGAGGGAAAAACTGTTTTTT. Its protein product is CASSVGQREKLFF.

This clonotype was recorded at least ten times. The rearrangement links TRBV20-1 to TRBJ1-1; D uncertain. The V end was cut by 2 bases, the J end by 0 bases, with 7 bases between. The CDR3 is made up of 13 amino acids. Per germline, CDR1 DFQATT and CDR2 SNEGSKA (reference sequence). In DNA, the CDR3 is TGCAGTGCTAGACACCTTTTGAACACTGAAGCTTTCTTT. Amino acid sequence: CSARHLLNTEAFF.

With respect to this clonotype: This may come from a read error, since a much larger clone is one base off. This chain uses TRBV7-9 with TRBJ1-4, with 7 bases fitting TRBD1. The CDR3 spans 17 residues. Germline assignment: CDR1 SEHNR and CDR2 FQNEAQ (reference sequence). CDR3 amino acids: CASSPTPGQEANERLFF. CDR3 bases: TGTGCCAGCAGCCCGACACCCGGACAGGAAGCTAATGAAAGACTGTTTTTT.

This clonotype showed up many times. CDR3 in DNA: TGTGCCAGCAGCCAAGAAGAAGACTACAGGGGGCCTGACACTGAAGCTTTCTTT. Translation gives CASSQEEDYRGPDTEAFF. The rearrangement uses TRBV3-1 and TRBJ1-1, with 9 bases fitting TRBD1. This CDR3 is built from 18 residues. V shed 0 bases and J 3 bases; nucleotides not matched to a gene: 11. CDR1 and CDR2 from the germline V gene are LGHDT and YNNKEL (reference sequence).

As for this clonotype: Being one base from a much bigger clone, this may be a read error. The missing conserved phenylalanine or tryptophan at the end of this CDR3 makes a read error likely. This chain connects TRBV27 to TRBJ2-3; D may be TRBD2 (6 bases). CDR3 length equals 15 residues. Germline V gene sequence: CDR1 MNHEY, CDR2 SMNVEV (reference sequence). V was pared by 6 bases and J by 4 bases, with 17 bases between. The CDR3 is CASSWGTEEPDTQYS. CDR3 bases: TGTGCCAGCAGCTGGGGGACTGAAGAGCCAGATACGCAGTATTCT.

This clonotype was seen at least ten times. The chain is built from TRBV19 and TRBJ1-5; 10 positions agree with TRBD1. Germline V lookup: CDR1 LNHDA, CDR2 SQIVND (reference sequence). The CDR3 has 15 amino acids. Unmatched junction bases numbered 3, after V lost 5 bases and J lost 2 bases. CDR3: CASSPTGGRNQPQHF. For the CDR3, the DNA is TGTGCCAGTAGTCCGACAGGGGGCCGCAATCAGCCCCAGCATTTT.

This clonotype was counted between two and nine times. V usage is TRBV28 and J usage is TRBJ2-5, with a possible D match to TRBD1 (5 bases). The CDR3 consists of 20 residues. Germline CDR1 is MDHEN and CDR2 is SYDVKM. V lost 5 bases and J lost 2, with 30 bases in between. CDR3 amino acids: CASSEAPYRSSPREQETQYF. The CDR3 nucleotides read TGTGCCAGCAGTGAGGCCCCGTACAGGTCAAGCCCCCGAGAACAAGAGACCCAGTACTTC.

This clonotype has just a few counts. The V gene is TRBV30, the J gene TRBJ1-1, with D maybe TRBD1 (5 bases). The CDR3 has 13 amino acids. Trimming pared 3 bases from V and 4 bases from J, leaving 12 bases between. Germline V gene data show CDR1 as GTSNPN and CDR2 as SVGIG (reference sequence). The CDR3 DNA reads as TGTGCCTGGAGCTCGGGACGAAGCACTGAAGCTTTCTTT. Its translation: CAWSSGRSTEAFF.

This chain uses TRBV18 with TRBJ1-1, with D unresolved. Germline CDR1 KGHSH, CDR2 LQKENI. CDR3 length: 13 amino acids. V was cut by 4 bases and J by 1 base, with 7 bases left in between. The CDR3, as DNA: TGTGCCAGCTCACAGGACCCGAACACTGAAGCTTTCTTT. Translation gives CASSQDPNTEAFF.

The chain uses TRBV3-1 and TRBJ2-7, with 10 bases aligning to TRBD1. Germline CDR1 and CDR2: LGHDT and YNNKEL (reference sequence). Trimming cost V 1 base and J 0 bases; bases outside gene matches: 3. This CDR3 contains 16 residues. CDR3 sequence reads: CASSQGGQGSSYEQYF. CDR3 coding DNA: TGTGCCAGCAGCCAAGGGGGACAGGGGAGCTCCTACGAGCAGTACTTC.

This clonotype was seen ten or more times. The DNA of the CDR3 is TGTGCCAGCAGTCATTCCGGGAGTAACTTTCGGAATCAGCCCCAGCATTTT. Protein sequence: CASSHSGSNFRNQPQHF. The chain carries TRBV2 and TRBJ1-5, with no clear D. V dropped 5 bases and J dropped 4 bases, with 21 bases sitting between them. This CDR3 spans 17 amino acids. The germline gives CDR1 SNHLY, CDR2 FYNNEI.

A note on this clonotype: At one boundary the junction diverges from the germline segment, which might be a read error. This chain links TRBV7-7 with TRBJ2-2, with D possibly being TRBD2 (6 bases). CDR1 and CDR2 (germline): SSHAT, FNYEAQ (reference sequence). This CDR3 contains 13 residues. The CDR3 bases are TGTGCCAGCAGCCAGGAAAACACCGGGGGGCTGTTTTTT. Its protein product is CASSQENTGGLFF.

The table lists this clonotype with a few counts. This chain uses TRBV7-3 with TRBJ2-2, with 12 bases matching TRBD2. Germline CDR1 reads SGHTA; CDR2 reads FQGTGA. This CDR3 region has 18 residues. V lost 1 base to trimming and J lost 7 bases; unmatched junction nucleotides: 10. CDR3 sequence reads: CASSLIHLAGGPNGELFF. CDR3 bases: TGTGCCAGCAGCTTAATACACCTAGCGGGGGGGCCCAACGGGGAGCTGTTTTTT.

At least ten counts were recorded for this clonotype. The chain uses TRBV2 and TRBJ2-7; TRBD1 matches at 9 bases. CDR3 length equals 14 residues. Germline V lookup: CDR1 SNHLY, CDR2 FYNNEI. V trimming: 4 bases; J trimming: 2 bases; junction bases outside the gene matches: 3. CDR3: CASSGTGVPYEQYF. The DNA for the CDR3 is TGTGCCAGCAGTGGGACAGGGGTCCCCTACGAGCAGTACTTC.